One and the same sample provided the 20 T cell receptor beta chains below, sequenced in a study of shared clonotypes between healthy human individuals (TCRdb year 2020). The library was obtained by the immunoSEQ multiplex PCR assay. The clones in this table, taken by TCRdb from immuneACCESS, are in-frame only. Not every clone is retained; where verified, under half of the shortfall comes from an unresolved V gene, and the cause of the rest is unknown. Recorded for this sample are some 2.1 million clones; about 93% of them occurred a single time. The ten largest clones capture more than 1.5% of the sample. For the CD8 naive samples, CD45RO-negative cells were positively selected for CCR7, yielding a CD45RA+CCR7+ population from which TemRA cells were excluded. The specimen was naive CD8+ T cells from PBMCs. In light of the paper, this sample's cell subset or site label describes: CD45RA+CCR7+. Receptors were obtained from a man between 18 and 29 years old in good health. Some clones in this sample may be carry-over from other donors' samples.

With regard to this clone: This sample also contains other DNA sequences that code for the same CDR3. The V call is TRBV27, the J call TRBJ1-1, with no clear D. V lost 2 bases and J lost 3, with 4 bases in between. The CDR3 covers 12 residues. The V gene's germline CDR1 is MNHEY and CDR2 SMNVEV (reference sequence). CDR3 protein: CASSLGDTEAFF. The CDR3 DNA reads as TGTGCCAGCAGTTTAGGAGACACTGAAGCTTTCTTT.

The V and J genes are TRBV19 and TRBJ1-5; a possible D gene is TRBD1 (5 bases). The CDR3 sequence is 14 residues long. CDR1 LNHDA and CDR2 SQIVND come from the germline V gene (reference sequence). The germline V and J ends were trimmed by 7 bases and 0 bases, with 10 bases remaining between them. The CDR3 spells CASTVTASNQPQHF. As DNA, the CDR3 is TGTGCCAGTACGGTGACAGCTAGCAATCAGCCCCAGCATTTT.

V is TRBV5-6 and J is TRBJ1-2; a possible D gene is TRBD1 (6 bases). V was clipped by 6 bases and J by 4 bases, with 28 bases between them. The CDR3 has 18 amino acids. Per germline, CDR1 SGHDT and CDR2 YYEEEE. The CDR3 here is CASNPMGARGRFAYGYTF. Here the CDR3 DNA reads TGTGCCAGCAACCCGATGGGAGCAAGGGGGAGGTTTGCCTATGGCTACACCTTC.

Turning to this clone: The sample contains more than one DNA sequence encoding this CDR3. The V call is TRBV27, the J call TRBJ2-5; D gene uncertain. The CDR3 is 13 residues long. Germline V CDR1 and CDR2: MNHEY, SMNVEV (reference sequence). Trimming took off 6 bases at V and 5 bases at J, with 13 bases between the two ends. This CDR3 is CASSFRGVETQYF. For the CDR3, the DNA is TGTGCCAGCAGCTTCCGTGGGGTCGAGACCCAGTACTTC.

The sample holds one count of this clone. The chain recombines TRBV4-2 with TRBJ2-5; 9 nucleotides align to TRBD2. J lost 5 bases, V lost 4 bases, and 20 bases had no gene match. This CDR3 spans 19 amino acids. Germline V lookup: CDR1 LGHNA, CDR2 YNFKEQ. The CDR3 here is CASSPIAGDPNQAEETQYF. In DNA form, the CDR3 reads TGTGCCAGCAGCCCGATAGCGGGAGATCCGAATCAGGCGGAGGAGACCCAGTACTTC.

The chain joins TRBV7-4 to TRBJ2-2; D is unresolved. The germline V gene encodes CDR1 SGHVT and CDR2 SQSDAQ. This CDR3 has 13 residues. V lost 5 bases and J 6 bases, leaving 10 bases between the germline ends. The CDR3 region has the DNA TGTGCCAGCAGCCCCCGGCTAGCCGGGGAGCTGTTTTTT. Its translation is CASSPRLAGELFF.

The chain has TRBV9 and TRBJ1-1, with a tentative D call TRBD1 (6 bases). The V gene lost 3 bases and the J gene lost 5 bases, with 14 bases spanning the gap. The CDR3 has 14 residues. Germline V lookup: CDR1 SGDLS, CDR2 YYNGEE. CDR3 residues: CASSETGDRTEAFF. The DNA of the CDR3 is TGTGCCAGCAGCGAGACAGGAGACCGGACTGAAGCTTTCTTT.

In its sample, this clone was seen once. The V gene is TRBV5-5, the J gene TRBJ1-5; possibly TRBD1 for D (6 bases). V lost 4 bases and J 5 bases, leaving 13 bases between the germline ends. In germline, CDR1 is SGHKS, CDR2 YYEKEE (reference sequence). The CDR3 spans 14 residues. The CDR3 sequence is CASSPDRNYQPQHF. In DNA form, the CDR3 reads TGTGCCAGCAGCCCTGACAGGAATTATCAGCCCCAGCATTTT.

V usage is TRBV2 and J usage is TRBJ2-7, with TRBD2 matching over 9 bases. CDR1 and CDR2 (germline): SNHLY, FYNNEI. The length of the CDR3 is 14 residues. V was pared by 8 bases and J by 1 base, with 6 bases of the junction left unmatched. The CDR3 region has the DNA TGTGCCAGCCGTCGACTAGCGGAATCCTACGAGCAGTACTTC. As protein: CASRRLAESYEQYF. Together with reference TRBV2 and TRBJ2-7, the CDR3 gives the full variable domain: EPEVTQTPSHQVTQMGQEVILRCVPISNHLYFYWYRQILGQKVEFLVSFYNNEISEKSEIFDDQFSVERPDGSNFTLKIRSTKLEDSAMYFCASRRLAESYEQYFGPGTRLTVT.

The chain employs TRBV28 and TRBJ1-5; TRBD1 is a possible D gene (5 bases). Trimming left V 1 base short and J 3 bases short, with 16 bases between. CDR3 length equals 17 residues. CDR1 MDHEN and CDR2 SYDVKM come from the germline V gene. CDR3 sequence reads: CASSLFRDQVDNQPQHF. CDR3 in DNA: TGTGCCAGCAGTTTATTTCGGGACCAAGTAGACAATCAGCCCCAGCATTTT.

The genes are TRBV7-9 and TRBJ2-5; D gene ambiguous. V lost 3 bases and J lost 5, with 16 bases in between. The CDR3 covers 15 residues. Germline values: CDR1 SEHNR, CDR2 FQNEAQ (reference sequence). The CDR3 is CASSFPSNIWETQYF. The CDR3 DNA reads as TGTGCCAGCAGCTTTCCTTCCAATATCTGGGAGACCCAGTACTTC.

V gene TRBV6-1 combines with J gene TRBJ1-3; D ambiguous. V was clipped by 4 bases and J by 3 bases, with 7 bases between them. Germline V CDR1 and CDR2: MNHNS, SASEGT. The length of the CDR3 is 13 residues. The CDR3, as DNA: TGTGCCAGCAGTGGAGGCCTTGGAAACACCATATATTTT. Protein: CASSGGLGNTIYF.

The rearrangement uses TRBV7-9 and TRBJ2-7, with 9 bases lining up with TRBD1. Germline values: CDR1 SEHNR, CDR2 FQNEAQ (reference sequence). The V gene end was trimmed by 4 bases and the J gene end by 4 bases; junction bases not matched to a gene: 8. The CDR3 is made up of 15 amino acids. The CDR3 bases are TGTGCCAGCAGCTCCGGGACAGGGCCCATTTACGAGCAGTACTTC. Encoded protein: CASSSGTGPIYEQYF.

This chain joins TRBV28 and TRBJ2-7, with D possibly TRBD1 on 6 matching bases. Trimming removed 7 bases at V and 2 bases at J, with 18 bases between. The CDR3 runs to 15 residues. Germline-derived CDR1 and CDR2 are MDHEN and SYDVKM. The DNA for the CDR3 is TGTGCCAGCATCTCAGACAGGACATTCACCTACGAGCAGTACTTC. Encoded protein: CASISDRTFTYEQYF.

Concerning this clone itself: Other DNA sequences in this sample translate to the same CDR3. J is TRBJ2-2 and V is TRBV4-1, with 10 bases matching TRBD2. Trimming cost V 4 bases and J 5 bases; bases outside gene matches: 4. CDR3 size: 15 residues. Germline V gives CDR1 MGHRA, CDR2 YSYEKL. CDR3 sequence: CASSPSGRGTGELFF. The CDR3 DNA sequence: TGCGCCAGCAGCCCTAGCGGGAGAGGGACCGGGGAGCTGTTTTTT.

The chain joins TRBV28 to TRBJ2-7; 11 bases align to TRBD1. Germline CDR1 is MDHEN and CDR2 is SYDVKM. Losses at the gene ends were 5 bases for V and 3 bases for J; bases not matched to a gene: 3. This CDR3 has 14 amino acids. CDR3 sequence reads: CASSAGTGGYEQYF. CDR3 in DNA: TGTGCCAGCAGTGCCGGGACAGGGGGCTACGAGCAGTACTTC.

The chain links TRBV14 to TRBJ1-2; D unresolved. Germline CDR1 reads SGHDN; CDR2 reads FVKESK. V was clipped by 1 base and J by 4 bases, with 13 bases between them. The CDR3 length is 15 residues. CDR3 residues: CASSQGPRNSYGYTF. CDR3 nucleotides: TGTGCCAGCAGCCAAGGCCCCCGGAATAGCTATGGCTACACCTTC. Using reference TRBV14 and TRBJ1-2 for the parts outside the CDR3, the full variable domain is EAGVTQFPSHSVIEKGQTVTLRCDPISGHDNLYWYRRVMGKEIKFLLHFVKESKQDESGMPNNRFLAERTGGTYSTLKVQPAELEDSGVYFCASSQGPRNSYGYTFGSGTRLTVV.

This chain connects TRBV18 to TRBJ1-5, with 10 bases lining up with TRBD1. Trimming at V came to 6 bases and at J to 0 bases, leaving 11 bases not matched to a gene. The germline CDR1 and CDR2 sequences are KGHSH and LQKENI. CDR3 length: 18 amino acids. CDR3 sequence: CASSSGTGEFYSNQPQHF. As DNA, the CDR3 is TGTGCCAGCTCGTCCGGGACAGGGGAATTCTATAGCAATCAGCCCCAGCATTTT.

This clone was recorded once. CDR3: CASSYFGRNTEAFF. The CDR3 DNA reads TGTGCCAGCAGTTACTTCGGCAGGAACACTGAAGCTTTCTTT. The rearrangement joins TRBV6-5 to TRBJ1-1; D not resolved. Germline V gene lookup returns CDR1 MNHEY and CDR2 SVGAGI. The CDR3 extends over 14 amino acids. With 1 base removed from V and 1 base from J, the gap between germline ends came to 7 bases.

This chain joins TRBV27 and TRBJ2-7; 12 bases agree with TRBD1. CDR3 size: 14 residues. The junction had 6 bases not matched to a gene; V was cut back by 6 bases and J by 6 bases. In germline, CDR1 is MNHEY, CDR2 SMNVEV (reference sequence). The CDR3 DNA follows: TGTGCCAGCAGCCTCCCGGGACAGGGGGCCGAGCAGTACTTC. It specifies CASSLPGQGAEQYF.